These 17 T cell receptor beta chains were all obtained from the same sample, sequenced in a study of chemoradiotherapy in HPV16-positive cancers. Libraries were prepared by immunoSEQ multiplex PCR; TCRdb keeps only in-frame clonotypes and omits some of them. Altogether about 8,100 clones are present, approximately 70% being singletons, with the ten largest covering 20%. Sample collection was performed from a patient who underwent chemoradiotherapy. The receptor source for this set is a human donor with HPV-associated anogenital cancer.

The chain combines TRBV7-9 with TRBJ2-7; 8 bases agree with TRBD2. The germline CDR1 and CDR2 sequences are SEHNR and FQNEAQ (reference sequence). V shed 1 base, J shed 0 bases, and the junction held 11 bases outside the gene matches. The CDR3 length is 18 residues. CDR3 DNA: TGTGCCAGCAGCTTAGAGGCCCAGCGGGGGCCCAGCTCCTACGAGCAGTACTTC. It translates to CASSLEAQRGPSSYEQYF.

The rearrangement joins TRBV5-1 to TRBJ2-1, with unresolved D. The germline CDR1 and CDR2 sequences are SGHRS and YFSETQ. Between the trimmed V and J ends, which lost 0 bases and 0 bases, there was a span of 4 bases. The CDR3 consists of 14 residues. Written as DNA, the CDR3 is TGCGCCAGCAGCTTGGGGAGCTCCTACAATGAGCAGTTCTTC. Its protein product is CASSLGSSYNEQFF.

This clone was seen a handful of times. The chain joins TRBV7-6 to TRBJ2-7; D gene unclear. CDR1 is SGHVS, CDR2 FNYEAQ, per germline. The V end lost 5 bases, the J end lost 3 bases, and 5 bases lay between the germline ends. The CDR3 runs to 11 residues. The CDR3 DNA reads as TGTGCCAGCAGCGTAGGCTACGAGCAGTACTTC. This translates into CASSVGYEQYF. Filled out from reference TRBV7-6 and TRBJ2-7, the complete variable domain reads GAGVSQSPRYKVTKRGQDVALRCDPISGHVSLYWYRQALGQGPEFLTYFNYEAQQDKSGLPNDRFSAERPEGSISTLTIQRTEQRDSAMYRCASSVGYEQYFGPGTRLTVT.

As concerns this clone: A read error may account for a junction end that differs from germline. The chain carries TRBV7-7 and TRBJ2-5; D remains ambiguous. Germline loops: CDR1 SSHAT, CDR2 FNYEAQ (reference sequence). The CDR3 is made up of 14 amino acids. CDR3 sequence: CASSSSTSQETQYF. The CDR3 bases are TGTGCTAGCAGCTCGAGTACATCCCAAGAGACCCAGTACTTC. The full variable domain, in which reference TRBV7-7 and TRBJ2-5 provide the parts outside the CDR3, is GAGVSQSPRYKVTKRGQDVTLRCDPISSHATLYWYQQALGQGPEFLTYFNYEAQPDKSGLPSDRFSAERPEGSISTLTIQRTEQRDSAMYRCASSSSTSQETQYFGPGTRLLVL.

This sequence joins TRBV11-2 and TRBJ1-2; D is perhaps TRBD1 (6 bases). CDR3 length equals 13 residues. Trimming left V 0 bases short and J 6 bases short, with 8 bases between. Germline V gives CDR1 SGHAT, CDR2 FQNNGV. CDR3 bases: TGTGCCAGCAGCTTAGAGGCAGGGGATGGCTACACCTTC. Its protein is CASSLEAGDGYTF.

By share, this clone ranks as medium-sized. The V and J genes are TRBV9 and TRBJ2-2, with 10 bases identical to TRBD2. J gave up 0 bases and V 3 bases, and 2 bases lay outside the gene matches. This CDR3 comprises 16 residues. The V gene's germline CDR1 is SGDLS and CDR2 YYNGEE. CDR3 loop: CASSDSGGPNTGELFF. The CDR3 DNA reads as TGTGCCAGCAGCGATAGCGGGGGGCCGAACACCGGGGAGCTGTTTTTT.

This rearrangement joins TRBV7-2 to TRBJ2-2, with D perhaps matching TRBD1 (5 bases). The CDR3 length is 13 residues. The germline V and J ends were trimmed by 1 base and 6 bases, with 6 bases remaining between them. CDR1 is SGHTA and CDR2 is FQGNSA in the germline V gene. The DNA of the CDR3 is TGTGCCAGCAGCTTAGAGGGGCCCGGGGAGCTGTTTTTT. It translates to CASSLEGPGELFF.

V is TRBV19 and J is TRBJ2-1, with D possibly called TRBD1 or TRBD2 (6 bases each). Germline V gene sequence: CDR1 LNHDA, CDR2 SQIVND (reference sequence). The V and J ends lost 2 bases and 7 bases respectively, with 15 bases between them. This CDR3 spans 15 amino acids. The CDR3, as DNA: TGTGCCAGTAGTATAACCGGGGGCGAGGGAAATGAGCAGTTCTTC. Its protein product is CASSITGGEGNEQFF.

By frequency in the sample, this clone is large. The chain recombines TRBV7-2 with TRBJ1-2, with D maybe TRBD1 (6 bases). Per the germline V gene, CDR1 is SGHTA and CDR2 is FQGNSA. V was cut by 5 bases and J by 0 bases, with 16 bases left in between. There are 16 residues in the CDR3. The DNA of the CDR3 is TGTGCCAGCAGCGGAGGCGGGACACTTGCTAACTATGGCTACACCTTC. It specifies CASSGGGTLANYGYTF.

The gene calls are TRBV6-5 and TRBJ1-4, with D possibly matching TRBD1 (6 bases). The V end lost 5 bases, the J end lost 8 bases, and 15 bases lay between the germline ends. CDR1 is MNHEY, CDR2 SVGAGI, per germline. CDR3 length equals 14 residues. This CDR3 reads CASSARGGNEKLFF. CDR3 sequence (DNA): TGTGCCAGCAGTGCGCGAGGGGGGAACGAAAAACTGTTTTTT.

This chain connects TRBV10-3 to TRBJ2-4, with D possibly TRBD2 on 5 matching bases. V dropped 5 bases and J dropped 8 bases, with 10 bases sitting between them. The CDR3 has 12 amino acids. Germline loops: CDR1 ENHRY, CDR2 SYGVKD. The CDR3 DNA reads TGTGCCATCAGTAAAGGAGCGGACATTCAGTACTTC. This translates into CAISKGADIQYF.

The chain recombines TRBV6-5 with TRBJ2-7; D might be TRBD1 (5 bases). V was shortened by 4 bases and J by 0 bases, with 13 bases between the two germline ends. CDR3 size: 15 residues. The germline V gene has CDR1 MNHEY and CDR2 SVGAGI. The CDR3 DNA sequence: TGTGCCAGCAGTTTACACATACAGGCCTCCTACGAGCAGTACTTC. Encoded protein: CASSLHIQASYEQYF.

This clone showed up just a few times. The V call is TRBV4-3, the J call TRBJ1-4; maybe TRBD1 (5 bases). CDR3 size: 15 residues. The V end was cut by 1 base, the J end by 6 bases, with 12 bases between. CDR1 is LGHNA and CDR2 is YSLEER in the germline V gene. The CDR3 DNA is TGCGCCAGCAGCCAAGGGTCCAGGGCGGATGAAAAACTGTTTTTT. Translation: CASSQGSRADEKLFF.

The chain combines TRBV25-1 with TRBJ2-7, with D unresolved. This CDR3 is 11 amino acids long. Germline V gene lookup returns CDR1 MGHDK and CDR2 SYGVNS. Trimming removed 5 bases at V and 0 bases at J, with 2 bases between. CDR3 DNA sequence: TGTGCCAGCAGTAACTCCTACGAGCAGTACTTC. Amino acids: CASSNSYEQYF.

The chain recombines TRBV7-9 with TRBJ1-2; TRBD1 matches 9 bases. CDR3 length equals 14 residues. The V gene's germline CDR1 is SEHNR and CDR2 FQNEAQ (reference sequence). The V segment lost 4 bases and the J segment 2 bases; nucleotides outside the gene matches: 2. The CDR3 bases are TGTGCCAGCAGCTCCGGGACAGGGAACTATGGCTACACCTTC. This encodes CASSSGTGNYGYTF.

The sample holds a few counts of this clone. This sequence joins TRBV28 and TRBJ2-1; perhaps TRBD2 as D (5 bases). The CDR3 runs 15 residues. Trimming removed 9 bases from V and 3 bases from J, with 18 bases in between. Germline V gene lookup returns CDR1 MDHEN and CDR2 SYDVKM. CDR3 protein: CASRSGLTRYNEQFF. The CDR3 DNA follows: TGTGCCAGTCGCTCCGGACTTACCCGCTACAATGAGCAGTTCTTC.

This rearrangement joins TRBV6-4 to TRBJ2-3, with D uncertain. This CDR3 has 12 amino acids. Germline CDR1 reads MRHNA; CDR2 reads SNTAGT. Trimming took off 4 bases at V and 7 bases at J, with 9 bases between the two ends. CDR3 sequence: CASSASGNTQYF. CDR3 nucleotides: TGTGCCAGCAGTGCAAGTGGAAATACGCAGTATTTT.